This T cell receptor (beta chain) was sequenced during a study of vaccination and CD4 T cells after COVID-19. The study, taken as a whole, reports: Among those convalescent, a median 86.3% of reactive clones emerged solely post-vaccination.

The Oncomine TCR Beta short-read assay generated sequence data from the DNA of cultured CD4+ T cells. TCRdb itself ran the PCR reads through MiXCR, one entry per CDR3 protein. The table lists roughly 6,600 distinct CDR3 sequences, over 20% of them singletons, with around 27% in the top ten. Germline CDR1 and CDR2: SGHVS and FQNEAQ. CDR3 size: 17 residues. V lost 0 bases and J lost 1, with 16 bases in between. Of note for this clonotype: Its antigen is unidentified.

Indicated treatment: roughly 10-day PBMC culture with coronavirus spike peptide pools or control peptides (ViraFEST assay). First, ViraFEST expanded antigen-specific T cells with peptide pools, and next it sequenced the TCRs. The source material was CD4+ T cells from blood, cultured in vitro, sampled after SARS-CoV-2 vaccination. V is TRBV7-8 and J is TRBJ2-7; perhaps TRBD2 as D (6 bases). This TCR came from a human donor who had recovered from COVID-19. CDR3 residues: CASSLASGSGLSYEQYF. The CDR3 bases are TGTGCCAGCAGCTTAGCCTCCGGTAGCGGCCTATCCTACGAGCAGTACTTC.